This passage covers 9 T cell receptor beta chains from one sample sequenced in a study of cytomegalovirus exposure and HLA in healthy donors. Using immunoSEQ multiplex PCR, the repertoire was profiled, and TCRdb retains in-frame clones only, with some absent. The table lists around 160,000 clones, roughly 91% of them singletons. Sequencing was done on a sample of PBMCs. Receptors originate from a man aged 18 to 29 in good health and CMV-seronegative.

This rearrangement joins TRBV7-9 to TRBJ1-5; 7 bases agree with TRBD1. The CDR3 length is 14 residues. V lost 2 bases and J lost 4; bases outside the gene matches: 2. Per germline, CDR1 SEHNR and CDR2 FQNEAQ (reference sequence). CDR3 region: CASSLLQGNQPQHF. CDR3 DNA: TGTGCCAGCAGCTTACTACAGGGGAATCAGCCCCAGCATTTT. Together with reference TRBV7-9 and TRBJ1-5, the CDR3 gives the full variable domain: DTGVSQNPRHKITKRGQNVTFRCDPISEHNRLYWYRQTLGQGPEFLTYFQNEAQLEKSRLLSDRFSAERPKGSFSTLEIQRTEQGDSAMYLCASSLLQGNQPQHFGDGTRLSIL.

This chain uses TRBV4-1 with TRBJ1-6, with D possibly matching TRBD1 (6 bases). V gave up 3 bases and J gave up 6 bases, with 12 bases separating them. CDR1 and CDR2 from the germline V gene are MGHRA and YSYEKL. The CDR3 is 15 residues long. The CDR3 here is CASSQSTGSNSPLHF. The DNA for the CDR3 is TGCGCCAGCAGCCAGTCGACAGGTTCTAATTCACCCCTCCACTTT.

The chain employs TRBV5-1 and TRBJ1-2; 7 nucleotides line up with TRBD1. Germline V gives CDR1 SGHRS, CDR2 YFSETQ. V lost 4 bases to trimming and J lost 4 bases; unmatched junction nucleotides: 10. This CDR3 is 15 amino acids long. The DNA of the CDR3 is TGCGCCAGCAGCGGGGGGACAGAAGGCCCCTATGGCTACACCTTC. Translation: CASSGGTEGPYGYTF.

The CDR3 spells CREPYGYTF. The DNA for the CDR3 is TGCAGGGAGCCCTATGGCTACACCTTC. The chain recombines TRBV20-1 with TRBJ1-2; D gene unclear. The CDR3 is 9 amino acids. The V gene's germline CDR1 is DFQATT and CDR2 SNEGSKA (reference sequence).

The genes are TRBV19 and TRBJ1-5, with 7 bases identical to TRBD1. The germline V gene encodes CDR1 LNHDA and CDR2 SQIVND (reference sequence). The trim removed 5 bases at V and 4 bases at J, leaving 5 bases unmatched. This CDR3 is built from 14 residues. CDR3 residues: CASSWDSLNQPQHF. The DNA for the CDR3 is TGTGCCAGTAGTTGGGACAGTCTAAATCAGCCCCAGCATTTT.

The chain has TRBV28 and TRBJ2-5; unclear D gene. This CDR3 is built from 13 residues. Germline V CDR1 and CDR2: MDHEN, SYDVKM. Deletions cut 3 bases from V and 1 base from J, with 6 bases between. CDR3 coding DNA: TGTGCCAGCAGTTTCGGTAGCCAAGAGACCCAGTACTTC. Translation gives CASSFGSQETQYF. Combining the CDR3 with reference TRBV28 and TRBJ2-5 gives the whole variable domain DVKVTQSSRYLVKRTGEKVFLECVQDMDHENMFWYRQDPGLGLRLIYFSYDVKMKEKGDIPEGYSVSREKKERFSLILESASTNQTSMYLCASSFGSQETQYFGPGTRLLVL.

The chain links TRBV19 to TRBJ2-3, with 8 bases fitting TRBD2. V dropped 3 bases and J dropped 4; count of bases not matched to a gene: 0. The CDR3 covers 13 residues. CDR1 is LNHDA and CDR2 is SQIVND in the germline V gene (reference sequence). The DNA for the CDR3 is TGTGCCAGTAGTATGGGACTAGCAGATACGCAGTATTTT. It codes for CASSMGLADTQYF. The entire variable domain, with the rest obtained from reference TRBV19 and TRBJ2-3, is as follows: DGGITQSPKYLFRKEGQNVTLSCEQNLNHDAMYWYRQDPGQGLRLIYYSQIVNDFQKGDIAEGYSVSREKKESFPLTVTSAQKNPTAFYLCASSMGLADTQYFGPGTRLTVL.

This chain joins TRBV5-6 and TRBJ2-2; 13 nucleotides agree with TRBD2. From germline, CDR1 is SGHDT and CDR2 YYEEEE. V was pared by 5 bases and J by 4 bases, with 8 bases of the junction left unmatched. The CDR3 runs to 17 residues. The CDR3 DNA reads TGTGCCAGCAGGTCACTAGCGGGGGGGCTCGGCACCGGGGAGCTGTTTTTT. Translation: CASRSLAGGLGTGELFF.

This chain joins TRBV6-5 and TRBJ2-7; D may be TRBD1 (6 bases). V shed 0 bases and J shed 3 bases, with 6 bases lying between them. CDR1 is MNHEY and CDR2 is SVGAGI in the germline V gene. The length of the CDR3 is 13 residues. CDR3 residues: CASSYSDSYEQYV. The CDR3 DNA follows: TGTGCCAGCAGTTACTCGGACAGCTACGAGCAGTACGTC.